This passage covers 2 T cell receptor beta chains from one sample sequenced in a study of T cell clonality in common variable immunodeficiency. Clones were read by immunoSEQ multiplex PCR, and TCRdb kept only the in-frame ones, dropping some. Sampling found about 81,000 clones, none seen once. The specimen was peripheral blood mononuclear cells. The receptor source for this set is a person aged 18 to 75 in good health.

This clone was counted at least ten times. The observed sequence ends 3 residues before the CDR3 terminus, with the missing tail filled in from the germline J gene. This sequence joins TRBV20-1 and TRBJ2-3; the match to TRBD1 covers 11 bases. The J segment lost 5 bases and the V segment lost 7 bases, leaving 5 bases of the junction unmatched. The CDR3 sequence is 13 residues long. From germline, CDR1 is DFQATT and CDR2 SNEGSKA (reference sequence). CDR3 amino acids: CSVGQGAGDTQYF. CDR3 DNA, as far as it was read: TGCAGTGTAGGACAGGGGGCAGGAGATACG.

This clone was seen a handful of times. The read ends 3 residues before the CDR3 terminus; that terminus is restored from the germline J gene. The V call is TRBV20-1, the J call TRBJ1-5; D perhaps matches TRBD1 (5 bases). The length of the CDR3 is 19 residues. Trimming cost V 1 base and J 0 bases, with 22 bases left between them. CDR1 is DFQATT and CDR2 is SNEGSKA in the germline V gene (reference sequence). Incomplete CDR3 DNA: TGCAGTGCTAGAGGCCCCTACGGGGGGGACCTGTATAGCAATCAGCCC. Its protein product is CSARGPYGGDLYSNQP. Given in full, the CDR3 is CSARGPYGGDLYSNQPQHF.